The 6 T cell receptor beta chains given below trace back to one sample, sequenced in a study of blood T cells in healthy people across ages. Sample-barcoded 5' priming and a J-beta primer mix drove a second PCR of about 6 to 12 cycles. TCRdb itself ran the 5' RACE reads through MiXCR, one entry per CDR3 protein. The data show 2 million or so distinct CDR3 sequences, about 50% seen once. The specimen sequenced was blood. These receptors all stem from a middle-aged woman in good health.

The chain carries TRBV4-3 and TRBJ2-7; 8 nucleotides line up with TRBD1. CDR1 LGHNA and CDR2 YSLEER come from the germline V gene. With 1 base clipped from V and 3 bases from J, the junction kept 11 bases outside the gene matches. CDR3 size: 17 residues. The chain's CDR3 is CASSQGIGRGLHYEQYF. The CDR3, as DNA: TGCGCCAGCAGCCAAGGTATTGGCAGGGGGCTACACTACGAGCAGTACTTC.

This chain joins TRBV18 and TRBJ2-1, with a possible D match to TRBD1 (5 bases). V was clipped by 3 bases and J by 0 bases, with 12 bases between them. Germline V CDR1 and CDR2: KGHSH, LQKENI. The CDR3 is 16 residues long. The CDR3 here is CASSPQGSPSYNEQFF. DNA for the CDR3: TGTGCCAGCTCACCCCAGGGATCACCCTCCTACAATGAGCAGTTCTTC.

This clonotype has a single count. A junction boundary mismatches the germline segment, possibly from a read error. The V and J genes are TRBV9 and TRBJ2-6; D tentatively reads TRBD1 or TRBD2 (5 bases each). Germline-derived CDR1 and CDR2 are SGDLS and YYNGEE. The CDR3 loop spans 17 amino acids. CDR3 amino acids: CTSSVVGGVSGANVLTF. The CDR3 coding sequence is TGTACCAGCAGCGTAGTTGGGGGTGTCTCTGGGGCCAACGTCCTGACTTTC. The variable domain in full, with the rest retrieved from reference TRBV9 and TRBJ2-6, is DSGVTQTPKHLITATGQRVTLRCSPRSGDLSVYWYQQSLDQGLQFLIQYYNGEERAKGNILERFSAQQFPDLHSELNLSSLELGDSALYFCTSSVVGGVSGANVLTFGAGSRLTVL.

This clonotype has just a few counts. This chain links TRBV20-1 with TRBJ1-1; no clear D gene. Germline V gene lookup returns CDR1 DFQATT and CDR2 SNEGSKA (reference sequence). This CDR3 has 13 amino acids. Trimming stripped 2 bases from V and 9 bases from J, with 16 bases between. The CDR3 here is CSARRESGSKAFF. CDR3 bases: TGCAGTGCTAGAAGAGAATCTGGGAGTAAAGCTTTCTTT.

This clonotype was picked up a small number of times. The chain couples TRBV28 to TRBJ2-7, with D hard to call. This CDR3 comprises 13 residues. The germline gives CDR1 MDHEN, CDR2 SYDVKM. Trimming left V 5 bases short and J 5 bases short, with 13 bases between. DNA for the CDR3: TGTGCCAGCAGTGCCGAGACCGCGGACGAGCAGTACTTC. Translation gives CASSAETADEQYF.

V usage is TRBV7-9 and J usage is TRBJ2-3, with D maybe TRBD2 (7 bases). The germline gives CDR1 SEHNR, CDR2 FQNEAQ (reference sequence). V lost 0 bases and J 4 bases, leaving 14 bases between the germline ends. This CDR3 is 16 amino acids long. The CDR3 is CASSLAGGGSSDTQYF. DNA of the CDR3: TGTGCCAGCAGCTTAGCCGGCGGGGGCTCTTCAGATACGCAGTATTTT. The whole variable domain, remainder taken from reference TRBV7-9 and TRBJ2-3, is DTGVSQNPRHKITKRGQNVTFRCDPISEHNRLYWYRQTLGQGPEFLTYFQNEAQLEKSRLLSDRFSAERPKGSFSTLEIQRTEQGDSAMYLCASSLAGGGSSDTQYFGPGTRLTVL.